This TCR beta chain was documented in a study of identical twins. This clonotype appeared a few times. Among all donors, each was a healthy Caucasian. Each CDR3 protein is one row after TCRdb ran MiXCR on the 5' RACE reads. The data show about 220,000 distinct CDR3 sequences, about 7.5% seen once. Per germline, CDR1 DFQATT and CDR2 SNEGSKA (reference sequence). The CDR3 covers 13 residues. With V trimmed by 4 bases and J by 2 bases, 4 bases remained unmatched. These data also formed part of another study, on yellow fever vaccine responses in identical twins.

The specimen sequenced was memory (CD45RO+) T cells sorted from blood. This TCR derives from a woman aged 18-29 years in good health. The rearrangement links TRBV20-1 to TRBJ1-2, with 7 bases matching TRBD1. The CDR3 is CSATGTDNYGYTF. The DNA of the CDR3 is TGCAGTGCTACCGGGACAGACAACTATGGCTACACCTTC.